These T cell receptor beta chains were read from a single sample in a study of response to subunit inactivated influenza vaccine. A single record per CDR3 protein comes from TCRdb applying MiXCR to the RT-PCR reads. The sample lists about 520,000 distinct CDR3 sequences, around 25% occurring once. The sequencing here drew on CD4+ T cells sorted from PBMCs, taken around 5 days after vaccination. Receptors were obtained from a man in his forties or fifties who received an inactivated influenza vaccine. Both conserved end residues are part of each CDR3. The D gene is left open where the match is weak. Size tells how often a clone was seen (once, few, many) or the class of an expanded clone, and some rows leave it out.

J: TRBJ2-7; V: TRBV7-9; size: few; D: NA; CDR3: CLGSEQYF; DNA: TGTTTAGGGTCCGAGCAGTACTTC
J: TRBJ2-7; V: TRBV28; size: NA; D: TRBD1; CDR3: CASRQTGTGSYEQYF; DNA: TGTGCCAGCAGACAAACCGGGACAGGCTCCTACGAGCAGTACTTC
J: TRBJ2-1; V: TRBV29-1; size: NA; D: TRBD2; CDR3: CSVVGLAGFEQFF; DNA: TGCAGCGTTGTGGGACTAGCGGGATTTGAGCAGTTCTTC
J: TRBJ2-7; V: TRBV27; size: few; D: TRBD1; CDR3: CASSLEGQAAQYF; DNA: TGTGCCAGCAGTTTAGAGGGACAGGCTGCGCAGTACTTC
J: TRBJ2-7; V: TRBV5-1; size: NA; D: TRBD1; CDR3: CASSSPQQYRGRSSEQYF; DNA: TGCGCCAGCAGCTCGCCCCAACAATACAGGGGGCGCAGCTCCGAGCAGTACTTC
J: TRBJ2-2; V: TRBV19; size: few; D: NA; CDR3: CASSPIWGRNTGELFF; DNA: TGTGCCAGTAGCCCGATCTGGGGCCGGAACACCGGGGAGCTGTTTTTT
J: TRBJ1-5; V: TRBV7-2; size: few; D: NA; CDR3: CASSLGQMGRQPQHF; DNA: TGTGCCAGCAGCTTAGGACAGATGGGGAGACAGCCCCAGCATTTT
J: TRBJ2-7; V: TRBV5-1; size: NA; D: TRBD1; CDR3: CASSSGTGAVEQYF; DNA: TGCGCCAGCAGCTCCGGGACAGGGGCGGTCGAGCAGTACTTC
J: TRBJ2-5; V: TRBV6-1; size: NA; D: NA; CDR3: CASSEARETQYF; DNA: TGTGCCAGCAGTGAAGCGCGGGAGACCCAGTACTTC
J: TRBJ2-4; V: TRBV5-5; size: few; D: NA; CDR3: CASSLGVSAKNIQYF; DNA: TGTGCCAGCAGCTTGGGGGTATCGGCCAAAAACATTCAGTACTTC
J: TRBJ2-3; V: TRBV20-1; size: NA; D: NA; CDR3: CSASPASTDTQYF; DNA: TGCAGTGCTAGCCCCGCTAGCACAGATACGCAGTATTTT
J: TRBJ1-4; V: TRBV29-1; size: few; D: TRBD1; CDR3: CSGTGGVGEKLFF; DNA: TGCAGCGGCACAGGGGGCGTCGGGGAAAAACTGTTTTTT
J: TRBJ1-6; V: TRBV4-3; size: few; D: NA; CDR3: CASSHSLGGNNSPLHF; DNA: TGCGCCAGCAGCCACTCCCTTGGGGGAAATAATTCACCCCTCCACTTT
J: TRBJ2-7; V: TRBV20-1; size: NA; D: TRBD2; CDR3: CSAREPGLALYEQYF; DNA: TGCAGTGCTAGAGAACCGGGACTAGCGCTTTACGAGCAGTACTTC
J: TRBJ2-7; V: TRBV4-3; size: few; D: NA; CDR3: CASSQDGGKWNEQYF; DNA: TGCGCCAGCAGCCAAGATGGGGGAAAATGGAACGAGCAGTACTTC
J: TRBJ2-5; V: TRBV7-2; size: few; D: NA; CDR3: CASSPSGYWETQYF; DNA: TGTGCCAGCAGCCCTTCAGGGTATTGGGAGACCCAGTACTTC
J: TRBJ1-5; V: TRBV6-1; size: few; D: NA; CDR3: CASSRNWQHNQPQHF; DNA: TGTGCCAGCAGTCGAAATTGGCAGCACAATCAGCCCCAGCATTTT
J: TRBJ2-3; V: TRBV29-1; size: NA; D: NA; CDR3: CSVTGISTDTQYF; DNA: TGCAGCGTAACAGGAATTAGCACAGATACGCAGTATTTT
J: TRBJ1-2; V: TRBV28; size: NA; D: TRBD1; CDR3: CASSSPGTGAPVGGYTF; DNA: TGTGCCAGCAGTTCCCCCGGGACAGGGGCCCCCGTTGGCGGCTACACCTTC
J: TRBJ2-7; V: TRBV3-1; size: NA; D: TRBD1; CDR3: CASSQATGTGTYEQYF; DNA: TGTGCCAGCAGCCAAGCAACCGGGACAGGGACCTACGAGCAGTACTTC
J: TRBJ2-5; V: TRBV5-5; size: few; D: NA; CDR3: CASSSGPEETQYF; DNA: TGTGCCAGCAGCTCGGGACCAGAAGAGACCCAGTACTTC
J: TRBJ1-5; V: TRBV4-1; size: NA; D: TRBD1; CDR3: CASSPFGPGQGNQPQHF; DNA: TGCGCCAGCAGCCCGTTCGGTCCCGGACAGGGGAACCAGCCCCAGCATTTT
J: TRBJ2-3; V: TRBV20-1; size: NA; D: TRBD2; CDR3: CSALPGLAGGTDTQYF; DNA: TGCAGTGCGCTTCCGGGACTAGCGGGGGGCACAGATACGCAGTATTTT
J: TRBJ2-7; V: TRBV12-3/TRBV12-4; size: few; D: TRBD2; CDR3: CASSKRAGGDEQYF; DNA: TGTGCCAGCAGTAAAAGAGCGGGGGGGGACGAGCAGTACTTC
J: TRBJ2-3; V: TRBV7-9; size: NA; D: NA; CDR3: CASSLDLADTQYF; DNA: TGTGCCAGCAGCTTAGATTTGGCAGATACGCAGTATTTT
J: TRBJ2-7; V: TRBV27; size: few; D: TRBD1; CDR3: CASSLTGGPSSYEQYF; DNA: TGTGCCAGCAGTCTTACAGGGGGTCCCAGCTCCTACGAGCAGTACTTC
J: TRBJ1-1; V: TRBV28; size: NA; D: NA; CDR3: CACGRWMNTEAFF; DNA: TGTGCCTGCGGAAGGTGGATGAACACTGAAGCTTTCTTT
J: TRBJ2-7; V: TRBV6-2/TRBV6-3; size: few; D: TRBD1; CDR3: CASTGDRGYEQYF; DNA: TGTGCCAGCACCGGGGACAGAGGGTACGAGCAGTACTTC
J: TRBJ2-7; V: TRBV7-8; size: few; D: TRBD1; CDR3: CASSSRGTVAEQYF; DNA: TGTGCCAGCAGCTCTAGGGGGACAGTAGCCGAGCAGTACTTC
J: TRBJ2-3; V: TRBV4-3; size: few; D: TRBD2; CDR3: CASSQGLASPDTQYF; DNA: TGCGCCAGCAGCCAGGGACTAGCGTCCCCAGATACGCAGTATTTT
J: TRBJ2-1; V: TRBV24-1; size: NA; D: TRBD2; CDR3: CATSPGLLGGNEQFF; DNA: TGTGCCACCAGCCCCGGGCTGTTGGGGGGGAATGAGCAGTTCTTC
J: TRBJ2-3; V: TRBV12-3/TRBV12-4; size: few; D: NA; CDR3: CASSFSGATDTQYF; DNA: TGTGCCAGCAGTTTTTCGGGGGCAACAGATACGCAGTATTTT
J: TRBJ1-2; V: TRBV7-9; size: few; D: NA; CDR3: CASSFGGGNYGYTF; DNA: TGTGCCAGCAGCTTTGGCGGGGGCAACTATGGCTACACCTTC
J: TRBJ2-7; V: TRBV11-2; size: many; D: TRBD1; CDR3: CASSYLGQAPYF; DNA: TGTGCCAGCAGCTACCTAGGACAGGCTCCCTACTTC
J: TRBJ2-7; V: TRBV20-1; size: NA; D: NA; CDR3: CSARGGMSSYEQYF; DNA: TGCAGTGCTAGAGGGGGGATGAGCTCCTACGAGCAGTACTTC
J: TRBJ2-7; V: TRBV29-1; size: NA; D: TRBD1; CDR3: CSAGTGAIEQYF; DNA: TGCAGCGCCGGGACAGGGGCCATCGAGCAGTACTTC
J: TRBJ2-2; V: TRBV19; size: NA; D: TRBD1; CDR3: CASSWHRTGNTGELFF; DNA: TGTGCCAGTAGTTGGCACCGGACAGGGAATACCGGGGAGCTGTTTTTT
J: TRBJ2-3; V: TRBV9; size: once; D: NA; CDR3: CASSPQRVKTDTQYF; DNA: TGTGCCAGCAGCCCCCAGCGAGTCAAGACAGATACGCAGTATTTT
J: TRBJ1-1; V: TRBV2; size: NA; D: NA; CDR3: CASNQRGPEAFF; DNA: TGTGCCAGCAACCAACGGGGACCTGAAGCTTTCTTT
J: TRBJ2-2; V: TRBV6-1; size: NA; D: TRBD2; CDR3: CASILGLALTGELFF; DNA: TGTGCCAGCATCCTTGGACTAGCCCTCACCGGGGAGCTGTTTTTT
J: TRBJ2-7; V: TRBV25-1; size: few; D: TRBD1; CDR3: CASKGDRGDYEQYF; DNA: TGTGCCAGCAAGGGGGACAGGGGCGACTACGAGCAGTACTTC
J: TRBJ2-7; V: TRBV20-1; size: NA; D: NA; CDR3: CSANLAARSSYEQYF; DNA: TGCAGTGCTAACTTAGCGGCGAGGAGCTCCTACGAGCAGTACTTC
J: TRBJ2-3; V: TRBV12-3/TRBV12-4; size: NA; D: TRBD2; CDR3: CASSTGRRTDTQYF; DNA: TGTGCCAGCAGCACCGGGAGGCGCACAGATACGCAGTATTTT
J: TRBJ2-5; V: TRBV4-2; size: NA; D: TRBD1; CDR3: CASSHDGTGQETQYF; DNA: TGTGCCAGCAGCCACGATGGGACAGGGCAAGAGACCCAGTACTTC
J: TRBJ2-1; V: TRBV4-3; size: few; D: TRBD2; CDR3: CASSPESGGYNEQFF; DNA: TGCGCCAGCAGCCCTGAGAGCGGGGGTTACAATGAGCAGTTCTTC
J: TRBJ2-7; V: TRBV15; size: few; D: NA; CDR3: CATSRRAGLSYEQYF; DNA: TGTGCCACCAGCAGAAGAGCGGGTCTTTCCTACGAGCAGTACTTC
J: TRBJ2-5; V: TRBV5-4; size: NA; D: NA; CDR3: CASSVGGGTGKYQETQYF; DNA: TGTGCCAGCAGCGTTGGGGGGGGCACAGGAAAGTACCAAGAGACCCAGTACTTC
J: TRBJ2-1; V: TRBV6-1; size: NA; D: TRBD2; CDR3: CASSRGGANWYEQFF; DNA: TGTGCCAGCAGCCGCGGGGGGGCGAATTGGTATGAGCAGTTCTTC
J: TRBJ2-3; V: TRBV12-3/TRBV12-4; size: NA; D: NA; CDR3: CASRGLLDTQYF; DNA: TGTGCCAGCAGAGGCCTTCTAGATACGCAGTATTTT
J: TRBJ2-7; V: TRBV30; size: few; D: NA; CDR3: CAWNPVGHRYEQYF; DNA: TGTGCCTGGAATCCTGTAGGACACCGGTACGAGCAGTACTTC
J: TRBJ2-3; V: TRBV6-2/TRBV6-3; size: NA; D: NA; CDR3: CASSYGPESALTDTQYF; DNA: TGTGCCAGCAGTTACGGGCCTGAATCAGCCCTCACAGATACGCAGTATTTT
J: TRBJ1-2; V: TRBV3-1; size: NA; D: NA; CDR3: CASSQDTGAYYGYTF; DNA: TGTGCCAGCAGCCAAGATACCGGGGCTTACTATGGCTACACCTTC
J: TRBJ2-7; V: TRBV15; size: NA; D: NA; CDR3: CATSRVQTYEQYF; DNA: TGTGCCACCAGCAGAGTTCAAACCTACGAGCAGTACTTC
J: TRBJ2-3; V: TRBV12-3/TRBV12-4; size: NA; D: TRBD1; CDR3: CASSLSDRGGTQYF; DNA: TGTGCCAGCAGTTTATCCGACAGGGGTGGTACGCAGTATTTT
J: TRBJ2-7; V: TRBV7-8; size: few; D: TRBD2; CDR3: CASSLGGLAGLYEQYF; DNA: TGTGCCAGCAGCTTGGGCGGACTAGCGGGTCTCTACGAGCAGTACTTC
J: TRBJ2-1; V: TRBV11-2; size: few; D: NA; CDR3: CASSWGVEKQFF; DNA: TGTGCCAGCAGCTGGGGGGTTGAAAAGCAGTTCTTC
J: TRBJ1-1; V: TRBV20-1; size: NA; D: TRBD1; CDR3: CSASEVQGASTEAFF; DNA: TGCAGTGCTAGCGAGGTCCAGGGGGCGAGCACTGAAGCTTTCTTT
J: TRBJ2-6; V: TRBV7-9; size: NA; D: NA; CDR3: CASRGRFSSGANVLTF; DNA: TGTGCCAGCAGGGGACGCTTTAGCTCTGGGGCCAACGTCCTGACTTTC
J: TRBJ2-5; V: TRBV15; size: few; D: TRBD1; CDR3: CATSRGTGDDQETQYF; DNA: TGTGCCACCAGCAGAGGAACAGGGGACGACCAAGAGACCCAGTACTTC
J: TRBJ1-6; V: TRBV6-1; size: NA; D: TRBD1; CDR3: CASSQQGAFNNSPLHF; DNA: TGTGCCAGCAGTCAACAGGGGGCTTTCAATAATTCACCCCTCCACTTT